The 5 T cell receptor beta chains below all came from one sample that was sequenced in a study of cytomegalovirus exposure and HLA in healthy donors. In the PCR, 60 Vbeta and 13 Jbeta primers were used. The repertoire was sequenced with immunoSEQ multiplex PCR; TCRdb's copy has only in-frame clones and lacks some. In total, the table holds tens of thousands of clones. The sample comprised PBMCs. The origin of the receptors is a female donor in good health and CMV-seropositive.

The chain has TRBV19 and TRBJ1-3; unclear D gene. CDR3 size: 15 residues. Germline V lookup: CDR1 LNHDA, CDR2 SQIVND (reference sequence). V was clipped by 4 bases and J by 0 bases, with 10 bases between them. CDR3 coding DNA: TGTGCCAGTAGTACTATCACCGGCTCTGGAAACACCATATATTTT. Translating it yields CASSTITGSGNTIYF.

The genes are TRBV6-6 and TRBJ2-5, with D possibly being TRBD2 (5 bases). Germline-derived CDR1 and CDR2 are MNHNY and SVGAGI (reference sequence). CDR3 length equals 15 residues. V lost 2 bases and J 2 bases, leaving 12 bases between the germline ends. CDR3 sequence: CASSYGFGGQETQYF. CDR3 DNA sequence: TGTGCCAGCAGTTACGGTTTTGGCGGGCAAGAGACCCAGTACTTC.

The rearrangement uses TRBV9 and TRBJ2-7; TRBD2 is a possible D gene (5 bases). The ends were cut back, 0 bases at V and 2 bases at J, with 12 bases in the middle. Germline assignment: CDR1 SGDLS and CDR2 YYNGEE. The CDR3 has 15 residues. In nucleotides, the CDR3 is TGTGCCAGCAGCGTAGGACTGTCCGGGGCCTACGAGCAGTACTTC. It translates to CASSVGLSGAYEQYF.

The CDR3 reads CASSFGSAYEQYF. The CDR3 region has the DNA TGTGCCAGCAGTTTTGGAAGCGCCTACGAGCAGTACTTC. The rearrangement links TRBV28 to TRBJ2-7, with D hard to call. Trimming took off 3 bases at V and 2 bases at J, with 8 bases between the two ends. CDR3 length: 13 amino acids. Germline CDR1 reads MDHEN; CDR2 reads SYDVKM.

The V call is TRBV19, the J call TRBJ2-3; TRBD2 matches 7 bases. In germline, CDR1 is LNHDA, CDR2 SQIVND (reference sequence). Germline trimming cut 5 bases from V and 0 bases from J; bases unmatched to any gene: 8. The CDR3 totals 16 residues. The CDR3 region is CASSVMGGGSTDTQYF. The CDR3, as DNA: TGTGCCAGTAGTGTAATGGGGGGGGGAAGCACAGATACGCAGTATTTT.